One sample yielded the 19 T cell receptor beta chains listed below, sequenced in a study of neoadjuvant anti-PD-1 for oral cavity cancer. TCRdb keeps only in-frame clones here, not all; method: immunoSEQ multiplex PCR. The sample lists about 42,000 clones; about three quarters were seen once. This sample's time point: after neoadjuvant nivolumab, at surgical resection. The material sequenced was PBMCs, taken after nivolumab (anti-PD-1) treatment. The receptors derive from a person aged 35-79 years with oral cavity squamous cell carcinoma.

The chain recombines TRBV7-2 with TRBJ2-1; D uncertain. This CDR3 has 13 amino acids. CDR1 and CDR2 (germline): SGHTA, FQGNSA. V lost 5 bases and J lost 8, with 13 bases in between. The CDR3 region is CASSPFGEDEQFF. Written as DNA, the CDR3 is TGTGCCAGCAGCCCTTTTGGGGAAGATGAGCAGTTCTTC.

The chain links TRBV19 to TRBJ1-1; D gene uncertain. CDR3 length: 14 residues. Germline V CDR1 and CDR2: LNHDA, SQIVND (reference sequence). V was trimmed by 5 bases and J by 5 bases, leaving 15 bases between them. CDR3 nucleotides: TGTGCCAGTAGTCCCCAGGTGGCGCGGACTGAAGCTTTCTTT. The encoded protein is CASSPQVARTEAFF.

The CDR3: CASSPRDEPPNEQFF. CDR3 nucleotide sequence: TGTGCCAGCAGCCCCCGGGACGAACCTCCGAATGAGCAGTTCTTC. The rearrangement joins TRBV6-7 to TRBJ2-1; D may match TRBD1 or TRBD2 (5 bases each). TRBV6-7 qualifies as an ORF whose function is uncertain. This CDR3 is 15 amino acids long. Trimming removed 6 bases at V and 7 bases at J, with 19 bases between.

The J gene is TRBJ1-5, the V gene TRBV28, with unresolved D. The CDR3 runs to 14 residues. The V end was cut by 2 bases, the J end by 3 bases, with 8 bases between. Looked up from germline, CDR1 is MDHEN and CDR2 is SYDVKM. The CDR3 loop reads CASSLRHLNQPQHF. The CDR3 coding sequence is TGTGCCAGCAGTTTAAGACACCTCAATCAGCCCCAGCATTTT.

By its share, this clone is medium-sized. The V gene is TRBV27, the J gene TRBJ1-6; D gene ambiguous. Germline-derived CDR1 and CDR2 are MNHEY and SMNVEV (reference sequence). V dropped 5 bases and J dropped 9 bases, with 14 bases sitting between them. The CDR3 extends over 14 amino acids. CDR3 loop: CASSPRRRGSPLHF. CDR3 bases: TGTGCCAGCAGTCCGAGGCGGAGAGGTTCACCCCTCCACTTT.

This clone was observed a single time. The gene calls are TRBV5-1 and TRBJ2-7, with D maybe TRBD1 (5 bases). V dropped 3 bases and J dropped 3 bases, with 10 bases sitting between them. Germline CDR1 is SGHRS and CDR2 is YFSETQ. This CDR3 spans 13 amino acids. CDR3 in amino acids: CASSSTGFYEQYF. In DNA, the CDR3 is TGCGCCAGCAGCTCTACAGGATTCTACGAGCAGTACTTC.

This rearrangement joins TRBV7-2 to TRBJ2-7, with D unresolved. This CDR3 is 14 amino acids long. The V and J ends lost 3 bases and 2 bases respectively, with 11 bases between them. CDR1 and CDR2 from the germline V gene are SGHTA and FQGNSA. CDR3 nucleotides: TGTGCCAGCAGCTTCTGGACGAGTCCCTACGAGCAGTACTTC. Its translation: CASSFWTSPYEQYF.

This clone was found a few times. The chain has TRBV19 and TRBJ2-1, with 8 positions matching TRBD2. Germline-derived CDR1 and CDR2 are LNHDA and SQIVND (reference sequence). The CDR3 is 17 residues long. V lost 4 bases, J lost 3 bases, and 11 bases stayed unmatched. The CDR3 loop is CASSKALGAGGYNEQFF. CDR3 in DNA: TGTGCCAGTAGTAAGGCCCTCGGGGCGGGGGGCTACAATGAGCAGTTCTTC.

V and J are TRBV4-1 and TRBJ2-1, with a possible D match to TRBD2 (6 bases). V dropped 0 bases and J dropped 2 bases, with 11 bases sitting between them. Per the germline V gene, CDR1 is MGHRA and CDR2 is YSYEKL. CDR3 length: 16 amino acids. CDR3 protein: CASSQDSTGAYNEQFF. CDR3 nucleotide sequence: TGCGCCAGCAGCCAAGATAGTACGGGGGCCTACAATGAGCAGTTCTTC.

The V call is TRBV28, the J call TRBJ2-7; weak D call: TRBD2 (6 bases). The CDR3 length is 13 residues. In germline, CDR1 is MDHEN, CDR2 SYDVKM. Trimming cost V 7 bases and J 1 base, with 11 bases left between them. This CDR3 reads CASTLGRSYEQYF. The DNA for the CDR3 is TGTGCCAGCACTCTCGGGAGATCCTACGAGCAGTACTTC.

This clone was seen once. This sequence joins TRBV28 and TRBJ2-7; 7 nucleotides match TRBD1. The germline V gene has CDR1 MDHEN and CDR2 SYDVKM. The CDR3 has 16 amino acids. With 5 bases clipped from V and 2 bases from J, the junction kept 12 bases outside the gene matches. The CDR3 reads CASSAYRDSYTYEQYF. In DNA, the CDR3 is TGTGCCAGCAGTGCCTACCGGGACAGCTATACCTACGAGCAGTACTTC.

This clone has just one count. The J gene is TRBJ2-1, the V gene TRBV30; TRBD2 matches 11 bases. The CDR3 extends over 15 amino acids. Germline V gene data show CDR1 as GTSNPN and CDR2 as SVGIG (reference sequence). V shed 0 bases and J 4 bases; nucleotides not matched to a gene: 2. DNA for the CDR3: TGTGCCTGGAGTGTAAGGACTAGCGGGTACAATGAGCAGTTCTTC. Its translation: CAWSVRTSGYNEQFF.

The V and J genes are TRBV11-2 and TRBJ2-7; D perhaps matches TRBD2 (5 bases). CDR1 SGHAT and CDR2 FQNNGV come from the germline V gene. V lost 3 bases, J lost 0 bases, and 9 bases lay in between. The CDR3 is 14 amino acids. The chain's CDR3 is CASSLMGSSYEQYF. In DNA form, the CDR3 reads TGTGCCAGCAGCTTGATGGGGAGCTCCTACGAGCAGTACTTC.

The chain uses TRBV10-1 and TRBJ2-3; D is possibly TRBD1 or TRBD2 (5 bases each). Germline assignment: CDR1 WNHNN and CDR2 SYGVQD (reference sequence). V was clipped by 1 base and J by 1 base, with 9 bases between them. The length of the CDR3 is 15 residues. This CDR3 is CASSEWGTGTDTQYF. In DNA, the CDR3 is TGCGCCAGCAGTGAGTGGGGGACGGGCACAGATACGCAGTATTTT.

The chain combines TRBV9 with TRBJ2-7, with 9 bases matching TRBD1. The CDR3 loop spans 15 amino acids. Germline-derived CDR1 and CDR2 are SGDLS and YYNGEE. The junction had 6 bases not matched to a gene; V was cut back by 3 bases and J by 2 bases. The CDR3 spells CASSAFGQGTYEQYF. Written as DNA, the CDR3 is TGTGCCAGCAGCGCATTTGGACAGGGGACCTACGAGCAGTACTTC.

The gene calls are TRBV4-1 and TRBJ2-4; D is undetermined. Germline V gene lookup returns CDR1 MGHRA and CDR2 YSYEKL. CDR3 length equals 16 residues. Trimming removed 0 bases from V and 0 bases from J, with 9 bases in between. CDR3 region: CASSQDEQLAKNIQYF. In DNA form, the CDR3 reads TGCGCCAGCAGCCAAGATGAGCAACTAGCCAAAAACATTCAGTACTTC.

The rearrangement links TRBV29-1 to TRBJ2-3; 9 nucleotides line up with TRBD2. Germline CDR1 and CDR2: SQVTM and ANQGSEA. V shed 3 bases, J shed 1 base, and the junction held 5 bases outside the gene matches. The CDR3 loop spans 15 amino acids. The CDR3 DNA sequence: TGCAGCGTTGATCTACTAGCGGGTCGCACAGATACGCAGTATTTT. Its protein is CSVDLLAGRTDTQYF.

The chain recombines TRBV19 with TRBJ2-3; 8 nucleotides match TRBD2. CDR3 length: 16 residues. V trimming: 5 bases; J trimming: 1 base; junction bases outside the gene matches: 8. CDR1 is LNHDA, CDR2 SQIVND, per germline (reference sequence). The CDR3 bases are TGTGCCAGTAGTGCTCCAGCGGGAGCGGGCACAGATACGCAGTATTTT. Translating gives CASSAPAGAGTDTQYF.

The chain is built from TRBV27 and TRBJ2-1; 10 nucleotides align to TRBD1. Per germline, CDR1 MNHEY and CDR2 SMNVEV (reference sequence). There are 16 residues in the CDR3. Trimming removed 5 bases from V and 7 bases from J; junction bases left unmatched: 11. The CDR3 reads CASSLGQGDRANEQFF. The DNA of the CDR3 is TGTGCCAGCAGTCTCGGACAGGGGGATAGGGCGAATGAGCAGTTCTTC.